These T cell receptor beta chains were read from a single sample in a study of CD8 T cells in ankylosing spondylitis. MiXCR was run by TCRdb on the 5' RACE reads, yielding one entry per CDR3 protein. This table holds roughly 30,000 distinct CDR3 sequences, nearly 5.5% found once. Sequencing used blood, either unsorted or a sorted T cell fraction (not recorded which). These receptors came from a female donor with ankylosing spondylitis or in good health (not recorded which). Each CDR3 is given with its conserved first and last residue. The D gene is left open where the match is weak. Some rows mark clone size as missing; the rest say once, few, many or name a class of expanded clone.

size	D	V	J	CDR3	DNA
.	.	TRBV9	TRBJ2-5	CASSVSAGTAGETQYF	TGTGCCAGCAGCGTTTCGGCGGGTACAGCGGGAGAGACCCAGTACTTC
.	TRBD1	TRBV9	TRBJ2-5	CASSPLLGTGEYETQYF	TGTGCCAGCAGCCCTCTATTAGGGACAGGGGAATATGAGACCCAGTACTTC
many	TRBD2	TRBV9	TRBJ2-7	CASSPRTSGSIYEQYF	TGTGCCAGCAGCCCCCGGACTAGCGGGAGTATATACGAGCAGTACTTC
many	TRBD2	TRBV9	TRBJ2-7	CASSVDRGDLEQYF	TGTGCCAGCAGCGTAGACCGGGGGGATTTGGAGCAGTACTTC
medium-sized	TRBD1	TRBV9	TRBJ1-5	CASSVTGGGQPQHF	TGTGCCAGCAGCGTGACAGGGGGCGGTCAGCCCCAGCATTTT
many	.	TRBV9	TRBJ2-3	CASSAQVLPRDTQYF	TGTGCCAGCAGCGCCCAGGTTCTCCCACGGGATACGCAGTATTTT
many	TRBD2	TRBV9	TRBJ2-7	CASSVGGGGVYEQYF	TGTGCCAGCAGCGTAGGCGGCGGGGGGGTTTACGAGCAGTACTTC
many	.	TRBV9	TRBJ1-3	CASSVGREAGNTIYF	TGTGCCAGCAGCGTAGGGCGGGAAGCTGGAAACACCATATATTTT
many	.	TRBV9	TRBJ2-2	CASSGSRALSTGELFF	TGTGCCAGCAGCGGCTCCCGGGCCCTAAGCACCGGGGAGCTGTTTTTT
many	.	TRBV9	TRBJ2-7	CASSVGGRYEQYF	TGTGCCAGCAGCGTAGGTGGTCGCTACGAGCAGTACTTC
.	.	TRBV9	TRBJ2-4	CASSVGTAENIQYF	TGTGCCAGCAGCGTAGGTACGGCCGAAAACATTCAGTACTTC
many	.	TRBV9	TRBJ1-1	CASSSPPGGHMNTEAFF	TGTGCCAGCAGCTCACCCCCGGGGGGGCACATGAACACTGAAGCTTTCTTT
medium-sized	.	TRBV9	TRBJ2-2	CASSQPGSGELFF	TGTGCCAGCAGCCAACCCGGGTCCGGGGAGCTGTTTTTT
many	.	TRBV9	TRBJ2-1	CASSGDNEQFF	TGTGCCAGCAGTGGGGACAATGAGCAGTTCTTC
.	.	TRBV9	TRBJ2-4	CASSAIRDSRLYF	TGTGCCAGCAGCGCGATACGAGACTCCCGCCTGTACTTC
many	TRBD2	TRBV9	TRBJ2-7	CASSVAPGLGYEQYF	TGTGCCAGCAGCGTAGCCCCGGGACTAGGTTACGAGCAGTACTTC
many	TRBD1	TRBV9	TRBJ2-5	CASSVEGAIETQYF	TGTGCCAGCAGCGTAGAGGGGGCGATAGAGACCCAGTACTTC
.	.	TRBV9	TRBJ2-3	CASSVAVAAHTQYF	TGTGCCAGCAGCGTAGCGGTAGCCGCCCATACGCAGTATTTT
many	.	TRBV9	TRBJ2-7	CASSLDPNTRVEQYF	TGTGCCAGCAGCCTGGACCCAAATACTCGCGTCGAGCAGTACTTC
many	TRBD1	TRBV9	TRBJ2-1	CASSVEQGFRNEQFF	TGTGCCAGCAGCGTAGAACAGGGGTTCCGCAATGAGCAGTTCTTC
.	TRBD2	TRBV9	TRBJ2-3	CASSVGISPSGDTDTQYF	TGTGCCAGCAGCGTAGGAATATCCCCTAGCGGGGACACAGATACGCAGTATTTT
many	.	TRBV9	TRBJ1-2	CASSVDQGGYGYTF	TGTGCCAGCAGCGTAGATCAGGGTGGCTATGGCTACACCTTC
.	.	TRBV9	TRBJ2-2	CASSVGSGNYGELFF	TGTGCCAGCAGCGTAGGCTCAGGGAACTATGGGGAGCTGTTTTTT
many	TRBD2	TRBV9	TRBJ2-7	CASSVTAGGTYEQYF	TGTGCCAGCAGCGTGACAGCGGGGGGTACCTACGAGCAGTACTTC
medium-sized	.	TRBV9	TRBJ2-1	CASSVDLIGWNEQFF	TGTGCCAGCAGCGTAGATTTGATAGGATGGAATGAGCAGTTCTTC
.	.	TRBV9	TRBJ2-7	CASSTGPDSYEQYF	TGTGCCAGCAGCACGGGACCCGACTCCTACGAGCAGTACTTC
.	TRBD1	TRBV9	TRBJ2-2	CASSVSDRGLTGELFF	TGTGCCAGCAGCGTATCGGACAGGGGGCTAACCGGGGAGCTGTTTTTT
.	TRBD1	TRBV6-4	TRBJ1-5	CASSKQGPGPQHF	TGTGCCAGCAGCAAACAGGGGCCAGGGCCCCAGCATTTT
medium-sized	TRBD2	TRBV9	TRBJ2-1	CASTQTSGIGSYNEQFF	TGTGCCAGCACCCAGACTAGCGGGATAGGTTCCTACAATGAGCAGTTCTTC
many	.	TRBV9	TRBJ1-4	CASSVEGGLGEKLFF	TGTGCCAGCAGCGTAGAGGGGGGGCTCGGTGAAAAACTGTTTTTT
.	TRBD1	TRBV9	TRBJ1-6	CASSAGQGRSPLHF	TGTGCCAGCAGCGCCGGACAGGGTCGCTCACCCCTCCACTTT
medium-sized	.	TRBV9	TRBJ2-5	CASSVGRGSTNQETQYF	TGTGCCAGCAGCGTAGGTAGGGGGAGTACAAACCAAGAGACCCAGTACTTC
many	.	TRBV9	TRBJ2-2	CASRDSPTNTGELFF	TGTGCCAGCAGGGACTCCCCTACGAACACCGGGGAGCTGTTTTTT
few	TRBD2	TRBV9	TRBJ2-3	CASSRRTSGYTDTQYF	TGTGCCAGCAGCAGGAGGACTAGCGGATACACAGATACGCAGTATTTT
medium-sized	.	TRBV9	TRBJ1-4	CASSASHTTNEKLFF	TGTGCCAGCAGCGCGTCACATACAACTAATGAAAAACTGTTTTTT
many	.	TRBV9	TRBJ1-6	CASSVEPLANSPLHF	TGTGCCAGCAGCGTAGAACCCCTTGCGAATTCACCCCTCCACTTT
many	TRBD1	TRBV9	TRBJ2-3	CASSREQGANTQYF	TGTGCCAGCAGTAGAGAACAGGGGGCGAATACGCAGTATTTT
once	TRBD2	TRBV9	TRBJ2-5	CARSSTSGRAVETQYF	TGTGCCCGCAGTTCCACTAGCGGGAGGGCCGTAGAGACACAGTACTTC
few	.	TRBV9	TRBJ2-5	CASSVGQVLETQYF	TGTGCCAGCAGCGTAGGTCAGGTCCTAGAGACCCAGTACTTC
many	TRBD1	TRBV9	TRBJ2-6	CASGGQGAGANVLTF	TGTGCCAGCGGGGGACAGGGGGCTGGGGCCAACGTCCTGACTTTC